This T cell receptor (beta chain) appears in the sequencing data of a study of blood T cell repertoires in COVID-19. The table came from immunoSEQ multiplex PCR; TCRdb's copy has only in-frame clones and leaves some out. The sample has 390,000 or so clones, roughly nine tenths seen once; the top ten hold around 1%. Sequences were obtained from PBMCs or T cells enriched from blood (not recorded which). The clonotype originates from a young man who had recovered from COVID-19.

For the CDR3, the DNA is TGTGCCAGCAGCCCAACTAGCGGGAGGACCTCCTACAATGAGCAGTTCTTC. It encodes CASSPTSGRTSYNEQFF. J is TRBJ2-1 and V is TRBV7-8, with 12 bases that match TRBD2. With V trimmed by 5 bases and J by 0 bases, 5 bases remained unmatched. The germline gives CDR1 SGHVS, CDR2 FQNEAQ. The CDR3 consists of 17 residues. Together with reference TRBV7-8 and TRBJ2-1, the CDR3 gives the full variable domain: GAGVSQSPRYKVAKRGQDVALRCDPISGHVSLFWYQQALGQGPEFLTYFQNEAQLDKSGLPSDRFFAERPEGSVSTLKIQRTQQEDSAVYLCASSPTSGRTSYNEQFFGPGTRLTVL.